These T cell receptor beta chains were read from a single sample in a study of shared clonotypes between healthy human individuals. TCRdb's table, derived via immunoSEQ multiplex PCR, lists solely in-frame clones and lacks some. This repertoire shows over a million clones, about three quarters found once; its top ten account for roughly 1.4%. The sequenced material came from memory CD4+ T cells sorted from blood. These receptors were collected from a man aged 18 to 29 in good health. The CDR3 runs from the conserved cysteine through the conserved F or W. D genes are given only for firm matches. The size of a clone is reported for some rows only, either as once, few or many, or as a class for expanded clones.

>TRBJ2-2|-|TRBD1|TRBV4-1
TGCGCCAGCAGCCGGGGACAGGGTGGGACCGGGGAGCTGTTTTTT
CASSRGQGGTGELFF
>TRBJ2-5|-|TRBD1|TRBV5-5
TGTGCCAGCAGCCAGTTGACAGGGAAAGAGACCCAGTACTTC
CASSQLTGKETQYF
>TRBJ1-5|-|TRBD1|TRBV19
TGTGCCAGTAGTATAGTGGGCAGGGGGCTAGGGCAGCCCCAGCATTTT
CASSIVGRGLGQPQHF
>TRBJ2-5|-|TRBD1|TRBV5-6
TGTGCCAGCAGCTTGGCAGGACAGGGGGCATGGGGGACCCAGTACTTC
CASSLAGQGAWGTQYF
>TRBJ1-1|-|-|TRBV2
TGTGCCAGCAGTGAAAACAGGGCCCTGAACACTGAAGCTTTCTTT
CASSENRALNTEAFF
>TRBJ2-7|-|-|TRBV7-2
TGTGCCAGCAGCTACCAAGGGCAGGGTTTGGGCGAGCAGTACTTC
CASSYQGQGLGEQYF
>TRBJ1-1|-|TRBD1|TRBV30
TGTGCCTGGTCGACAGGGATGAACACTGAAGCTTTCTTT
CAWSTGMNTEAFF
>TRBJ2-7|once|-|TRBV6-5
TGTGCCAGCAGTTATGATTCCAACCCTTCCTACGAGCAGTACTTC
CASSYDSNPSYEQYF
>TRBJ2-2|many|-|TRBV11-1
TGTGCCAGCAGCTTCAACACAGCGCCGGGCACCGGGGAGCTGTTTTTT
CASSFNTAPGTGELFF
>TRBJ1-2|few|-|TRBV7-2
TGTGCCAGCAGCTTTATAGGGCAGGGCTATGGCTACACCTTC
CASSFIGQGYGYTF
>TRBJ1-4|-|-|TRBV6-6
TGTGCCAGCAGGCCCGGTCGGGGTACAACTAATGAAAAACTGTTTTTT
CASRPGRGTTNEKLFF
>TRBJ2-1|-|-|TRBV6-4
TGTGCCAGCAGTGCGACTGGTCCCTACAATGAGCAGTTCTTC
CASSATGPYNEQFF
>TRBJ2-7|few|-|TRBV29-1
TGCAGCGCCCACGGGGAATCCTACGAGCAGTACTTC
CSAHGESYEQYF
>TRBJ2-1|-|-|TRBV5-6
TGTGCCAGCAGCTTGCCTAGCAATGAGCAGTTCTTC
CASSLPSNEQFF
>TRBJ1-6|-|-|TRBV18
TGTGCCAGCTCACTCTCAGGGGTTTCTAATTCACCCCTCCACTTT
CASSLSGVSNSPLHF
>TRBJ2-7|-|-|TRBV4-1
TGCGCCAGCAGCCTCTGGGGTGCCGGGGAGCAGTACTTC
CASSLWGAGEQYF
>TRBJ2-5|-|-|TRBV5-1
TGCGCCAGCAGCCTGGACAGACAAGAGACCCAGTACTTC
CASSLDRQETQYF
>TRBJ1-2|-|-|TRBV25-1
TGTGCCAGCAGTGAATCTTTTGGCTACACCTTC
CASSESFGYTF
>TRBJ2-7|many|-|TRBV6-5
TGTGCCAGCAGCAAGTCGGCAGGGTTCTCCTACGAGCAGTACTTC
CASSKSAGFSYEQYF
>TRBJ2-2|-|-|TRBV19
TGTGCCAGTAGTATTACGGGGGTCGCTACCGGGGAGCTGTTTTTT
CASSITGVATGELFF
>TRBJ2-1|-|-|TRBV5-6
TGTGCCAGCAGCCGCCGGGACATAAATTTCAATGAGCAGTTCTTC
CASSRRDINFNEQFF
>TRBJ2-5|few|-|TRBV19
TGTGCCAGTAGTCAGACCTCAGGATCACAAGAGACCCAGTACTTC
CASSQTSGSQETQYF